This TCR beta chain is drawn from a study of T cells in Graves' hyperthyroidism and ophthalmopathy (dated 2019 in TCRdb). For the study in its entirety: To identify distinguishing TCR V-J signatures, a discovery cohort of about 95 patients was used, comprising 40 to 45 with Graves' ophthalmopathy and 57 with stable Graves' hyperthyroidism. Prospective prediction of ophthalmopathy was tested in an independent validation cohort consisting of 18 to 20 hyperthyroidism patients and 15 or so patients who later progressed to ophthalmopathy. The 95 to 100 discovery patients were randomly divided into training and test sets at a 7:3 ratio. Thyroid tissue and blood T-cell repertoires from more than five Graves' hyperthyroidism patients were also compared in the study. Once sampling was done, hyperthyroidism patients were given methimazole at a starting dose of 30 mg daily, whereas ophthalmopathy patients were given high-dose intravenous methylprednisolone. TCR Vbeta CDR3 sequencing of 140 or so peripheral blood samples (about 45 ophthalmopathy, 75 to 80 hyperthyroidism and roughly 17 progressor patients) is reported in the paper.

Broad study findings and their caveats: Sample size was not statistically predetermined, and investigators were not blinded to group allocation. Blood samples also contained most of the expanded thyroid clonotypes (frequency above 0.001), which suggests that blood repertoires may reflect thyroid immune responses. In validation, the model predicted progression to ophthalmopathy with roughly 66% sensitivity and approximately 72% specificity, a median of about 6.7 months before onset. In cross-validation, a model built on a 13 V-J signature told ophthalmopathy apart from stable hyperthyroidism with roughly 87% sensitivity and approximately 81% specificity, and in testing the same model reached 80%/75%.

With respect to this clonotype: Its antigen is currently not known. Base quality data are lacking; no much larger clone is found one base away.

The TCR beta CDR3 regions were amplified from the RNA transcripts. The first round of RT-PCR for the TCR CDR3 was performed with the HTBI primer set and the Qiagen OneStep RT-PCR kit. The libraries were constructed in a second round of multiplex PCR and then size-selected and purified. The libraries were sequenced on an Illumina HiSeq2000 using paired-end 100 bp reads. In the paper's pipeline: SOAPnuke was used to process the raw data, throwing out any read that contained adapters or uncalled bases, had a mean Phred below 15, or lacked an exact constant-primer or identifier match. High-quality paired reads were merged with COPE v1.2.5, and unique nucleotide sequences were defined as clonotypes. MiTCR v1.1 was used to align the clonotypes against IMGT TRBV, TRBD and TRBJ reference segments. The analysis included only V-J combinations with a frequency above 0.0001, which together covered approximately 99% of the repertoires. The TCS score was defined as F50 (clonal expansion) divided by E x V (chaos), with BLOSUM62-based TCRdist calculated between CDR3 peptides within each V-J. Welch's t-statistics and random forest reduced around 550 V-J features to 13, which were used in a naive Bayes classifier (R e1071). TCRdb redid the processing of the public reads, applying fastp at Q25 and MiXCR, and retained in-frame beta chains. Each entry is one CDR3 protein sequence, shown with its most common DNA and genes. Clone size and V and J calls follow TCRdb, not the original study. This sample holds under 700,000 distinct CDR3 sequences; about half were observed only once. Of the sample, 8.2% is held by the ten largest clones.

The CDR3 covers 13 residues, taking in both the cysteine and the phenylalanine. Only the CDR3 DNA stays, 39 bases, in frame from base 1. V and J lose 8 bases and 4 bases, and a span of 14 bases separates them. The germline V gene provides CDR1 SGHAT and CDR2 FQNNGV. Stable Graves' hyperthyroidism was defined as no progression to ophthalmopathy during 18 months of follow-up. Hyperthyroidism patients were aged 18 to 65 years and newly diagnosed, with disease duration of less than 2 months. Any patient with an uncontrolled infection, another autoimmune disease, pregnancy or lactation was excluded. Diagnoses were established on the basis of clinical symptoms, serum thyroxine and TRAb, thyroid ultrasound, and orbital computed tomography. Trizol reagent was used to extract total RNA, and RNA quality was then checked on an Agilent 2100 Bioanalyzer.

The sequence came from a young woman with Graves' hyperthyroidism. Donor details come from another sample of the same person, matched by shared clones. The V and J segments used are TRBV11-2 and TRBJ2-5; a tentative D call is TRBD2 (5 bases match). Sequencing was done on a sample of peripheral blood or thyroid tissue (not recorded which). The CDR3: CASLVGIRETQYF. The nucleotide sequence reads TGTGCCAGCTTGGTCGGGATCAGAGAGACCCAGTACTTC.